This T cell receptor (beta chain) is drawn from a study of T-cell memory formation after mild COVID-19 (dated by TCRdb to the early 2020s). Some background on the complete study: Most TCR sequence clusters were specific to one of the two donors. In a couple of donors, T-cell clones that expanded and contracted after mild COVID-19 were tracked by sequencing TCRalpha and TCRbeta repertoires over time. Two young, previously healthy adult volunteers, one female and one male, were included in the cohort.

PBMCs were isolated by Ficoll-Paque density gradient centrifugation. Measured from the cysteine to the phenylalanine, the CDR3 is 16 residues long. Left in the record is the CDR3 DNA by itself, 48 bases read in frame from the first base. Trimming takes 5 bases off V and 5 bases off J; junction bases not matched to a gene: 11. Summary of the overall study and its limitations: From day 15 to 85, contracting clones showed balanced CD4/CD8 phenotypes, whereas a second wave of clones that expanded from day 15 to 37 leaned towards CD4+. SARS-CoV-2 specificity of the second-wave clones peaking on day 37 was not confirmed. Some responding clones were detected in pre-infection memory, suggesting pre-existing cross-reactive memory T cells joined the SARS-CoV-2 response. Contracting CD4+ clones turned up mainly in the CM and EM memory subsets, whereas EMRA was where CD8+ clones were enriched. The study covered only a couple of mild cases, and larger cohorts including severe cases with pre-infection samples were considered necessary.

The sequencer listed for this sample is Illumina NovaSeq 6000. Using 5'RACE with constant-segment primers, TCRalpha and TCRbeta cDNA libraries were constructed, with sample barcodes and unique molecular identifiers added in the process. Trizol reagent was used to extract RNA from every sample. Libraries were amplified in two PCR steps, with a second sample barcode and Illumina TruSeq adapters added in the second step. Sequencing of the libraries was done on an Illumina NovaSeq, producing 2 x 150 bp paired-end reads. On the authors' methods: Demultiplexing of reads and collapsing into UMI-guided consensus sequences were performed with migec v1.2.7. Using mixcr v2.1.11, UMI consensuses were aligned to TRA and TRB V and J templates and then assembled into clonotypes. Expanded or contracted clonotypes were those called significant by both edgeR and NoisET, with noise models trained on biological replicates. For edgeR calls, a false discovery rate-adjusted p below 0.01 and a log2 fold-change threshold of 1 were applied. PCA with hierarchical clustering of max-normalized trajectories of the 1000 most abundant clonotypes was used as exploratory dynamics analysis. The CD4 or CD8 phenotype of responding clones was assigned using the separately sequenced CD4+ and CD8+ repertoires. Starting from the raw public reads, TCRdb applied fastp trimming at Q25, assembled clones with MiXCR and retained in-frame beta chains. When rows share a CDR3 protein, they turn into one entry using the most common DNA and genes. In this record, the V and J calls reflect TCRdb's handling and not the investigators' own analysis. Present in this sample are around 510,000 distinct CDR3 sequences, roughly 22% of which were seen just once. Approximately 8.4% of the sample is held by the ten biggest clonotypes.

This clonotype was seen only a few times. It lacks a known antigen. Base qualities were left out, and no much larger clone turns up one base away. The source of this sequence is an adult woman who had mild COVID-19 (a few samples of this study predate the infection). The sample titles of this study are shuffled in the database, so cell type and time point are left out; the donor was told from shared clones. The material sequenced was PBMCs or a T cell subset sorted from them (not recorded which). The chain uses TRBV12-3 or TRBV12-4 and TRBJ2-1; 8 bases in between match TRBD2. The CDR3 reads CASSAEGLVGDNEQFF. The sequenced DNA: TGTGCCAGCAGTGCTGAGGGACTAGTGGGAGACAATGAGCAGTTCTTC.